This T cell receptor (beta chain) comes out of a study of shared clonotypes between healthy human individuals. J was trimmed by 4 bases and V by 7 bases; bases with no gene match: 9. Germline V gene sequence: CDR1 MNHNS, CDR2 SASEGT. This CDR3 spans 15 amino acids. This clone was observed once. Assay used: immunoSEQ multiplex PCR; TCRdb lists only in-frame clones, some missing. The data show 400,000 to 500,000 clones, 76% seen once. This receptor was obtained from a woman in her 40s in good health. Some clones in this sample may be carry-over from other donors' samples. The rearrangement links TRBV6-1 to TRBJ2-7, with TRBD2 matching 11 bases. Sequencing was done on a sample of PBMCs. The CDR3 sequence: CASTTLAGAKYEQYF. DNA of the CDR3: TGTGCCAGCACGACACTAGCGGGAGCCAAATACGAGCAGTACTTC.